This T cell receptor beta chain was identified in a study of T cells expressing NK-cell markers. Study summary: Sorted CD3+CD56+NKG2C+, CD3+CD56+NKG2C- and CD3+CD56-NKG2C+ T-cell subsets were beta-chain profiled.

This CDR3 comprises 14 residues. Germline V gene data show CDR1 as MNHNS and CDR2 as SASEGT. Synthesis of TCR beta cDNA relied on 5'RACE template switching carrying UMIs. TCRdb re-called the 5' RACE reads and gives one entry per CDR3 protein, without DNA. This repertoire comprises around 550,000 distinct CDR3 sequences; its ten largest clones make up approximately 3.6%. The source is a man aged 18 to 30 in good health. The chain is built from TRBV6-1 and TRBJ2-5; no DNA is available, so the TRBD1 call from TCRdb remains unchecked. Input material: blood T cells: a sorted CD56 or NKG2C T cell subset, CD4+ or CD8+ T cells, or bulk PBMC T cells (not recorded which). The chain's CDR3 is CASSGGGVKETQYF.